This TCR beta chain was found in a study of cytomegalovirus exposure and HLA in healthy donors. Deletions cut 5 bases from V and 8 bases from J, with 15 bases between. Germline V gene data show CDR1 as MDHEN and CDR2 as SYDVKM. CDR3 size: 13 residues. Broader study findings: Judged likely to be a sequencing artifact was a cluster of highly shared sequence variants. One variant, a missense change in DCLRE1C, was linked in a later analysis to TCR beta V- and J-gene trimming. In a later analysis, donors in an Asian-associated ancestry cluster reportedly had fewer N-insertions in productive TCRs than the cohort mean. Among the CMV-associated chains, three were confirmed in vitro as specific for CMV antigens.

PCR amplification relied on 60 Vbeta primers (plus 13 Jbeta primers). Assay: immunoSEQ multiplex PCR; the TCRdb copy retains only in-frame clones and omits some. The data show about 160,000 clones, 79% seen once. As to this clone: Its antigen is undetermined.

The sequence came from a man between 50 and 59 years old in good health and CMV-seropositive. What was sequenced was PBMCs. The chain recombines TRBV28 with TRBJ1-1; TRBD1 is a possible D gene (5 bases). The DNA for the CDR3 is TGTGCCAGCAGTCCAGGGCAGCTGGGAGAAGCTTTCTTT. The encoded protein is CASSPGQLGEAFF.